The entry that follows covers one T cell receptor beta chain sequence. Its specificity is not known. The data were taken from a study of regulatory T cells in long-lasting Graves disease. Across the whole study: Graves' disease counted as persistent after over 5 years of antithyroid drugs with positive TSH receptor antibodies. Overall study findings and caveats: Newly diagnosed disease favored TRBV20-1 and TRBJ2-1 over persistent disease.

The length of the CDR3 is 14 residues. Trimming left V 7 bases short and J 3 bases short, with 16 bases between. CDR1 is SGHRS, CDR2 YFSETQ, per germline. TCR beta libraries were built with iRepertoire HTBI primers and Arm-PCR of CDR3 regions. TCRdb redid the calling of the multiplex PCR reads with MiXCR, one entry per CDR3 protein. The sample has roughly 400,000 distinct CDR3 sequences, about 21% seen once; the top ten hold around 15%. The time point denotes: persistent/refractory GD, antithyroid drugs over 5 years with positive TRAb. Making the TCR library involved RNA that had been extracted from PBMCs. Diagnoses of Graves' disease were made by American Thyroid Association guidelines.

This specimen consisted of peripheral blood mononuclear cells (PBMCs), obtained when the disease was refractory, from a patient treated with antithyroid drugs. The genes are TRBV5-1 and TRBJ2-5; tentatively, D is TRBD2 (6 bases). The TCR was taken from a female donor with Graves disease. CDR3 sequence reads: CASSPGLEKETQYF. The CDR3 bases are TGCGCCAGCTCCCCGGGACTGGAAAAAGAGACCCAGTACTTC. Drawing the rest from reference TRBV5-1 and TRBJ2-5, the complete variable domain is KAGVTQTPRYLIKTRGQQVTLSCSPISGHRSVSWYQQTPGQGLQFLFEYFSETQRNKGNFPGRFSGRQFSNSRSEMNVSTLELGDSALYLCASSPGLEKETQYFGPGTRLLVL.